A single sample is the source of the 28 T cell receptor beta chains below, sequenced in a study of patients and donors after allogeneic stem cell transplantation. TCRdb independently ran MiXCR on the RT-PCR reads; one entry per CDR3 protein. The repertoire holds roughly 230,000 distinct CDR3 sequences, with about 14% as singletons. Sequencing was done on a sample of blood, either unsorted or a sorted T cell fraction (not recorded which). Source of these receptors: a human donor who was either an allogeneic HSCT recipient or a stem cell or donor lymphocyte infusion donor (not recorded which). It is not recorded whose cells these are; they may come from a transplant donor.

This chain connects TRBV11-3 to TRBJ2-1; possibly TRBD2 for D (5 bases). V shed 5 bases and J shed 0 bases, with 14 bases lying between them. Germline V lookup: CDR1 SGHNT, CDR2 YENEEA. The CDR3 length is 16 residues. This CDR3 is CASSPEVGASYNEQFF. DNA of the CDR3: TGTGCCAGCAGCCCAGAAGTGGGAGCCTCCTACAATGAGCAGTTCTTC.

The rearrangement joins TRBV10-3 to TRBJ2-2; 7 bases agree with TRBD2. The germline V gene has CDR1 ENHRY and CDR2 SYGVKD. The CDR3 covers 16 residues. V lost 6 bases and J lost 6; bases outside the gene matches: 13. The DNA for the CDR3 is TGTGCCATCAGACCGGAGGGACTATCGCCGTCCGGGGAGCTGTTTTTT. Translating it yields CAIRPEGLSPSGELFF.

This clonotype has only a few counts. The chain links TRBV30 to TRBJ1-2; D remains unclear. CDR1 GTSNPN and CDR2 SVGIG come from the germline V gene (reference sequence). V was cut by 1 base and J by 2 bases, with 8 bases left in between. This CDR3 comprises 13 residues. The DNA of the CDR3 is TGTGCCTGGAGTGGTAAACCGAACTATGGCTACACCTTC. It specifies CAWSGKPNYGYTF. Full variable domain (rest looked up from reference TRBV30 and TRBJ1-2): SQTIHQWPATLVQPVGSPLSLECTVEGTSNPNLYWYRQAAGRGLQLLFYSVGIGQISSEVPQNLSASRPQDRQFILSSKKLLLSDSGFYLCAWSGKPNYGYTFGSGTRLTVV.

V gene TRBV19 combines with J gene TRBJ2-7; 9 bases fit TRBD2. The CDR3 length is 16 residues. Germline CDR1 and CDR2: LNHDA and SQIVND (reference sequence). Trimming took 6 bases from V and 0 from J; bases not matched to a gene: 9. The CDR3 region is CASSPATSGPSYEQYF. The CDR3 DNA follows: TGTGCCAGTAGCCCTGCAACTAGCGGGCCCTCCTACGAGCAGTACTTC. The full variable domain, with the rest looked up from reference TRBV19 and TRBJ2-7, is DGGITQSPKYLFRKEGQNVTLSCEQNLNHDAMYWYRQDPGQGLRLIYYSQIVNDFQKGDIAEGYSVSREKKESFPLTVTSAQKNPTAFYLCASSPATSGPSYEQYFGPGTRLTVT.

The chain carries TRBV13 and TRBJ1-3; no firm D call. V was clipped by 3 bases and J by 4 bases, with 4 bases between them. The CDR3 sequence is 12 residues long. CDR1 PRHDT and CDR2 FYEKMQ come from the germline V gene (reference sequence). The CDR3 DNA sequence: TGTGCCAGCAGCTTCGCAGGAAACACCATATATTTT. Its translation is CASSFAGNTIYF. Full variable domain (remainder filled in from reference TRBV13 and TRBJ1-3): AAGVIQSPRHLIKEKRETATLKCYPIPRHDTVYWYQQGPGQDPQFLISFYEKMQSDKGSIPDRFSAQQFSDYHSELNMSSLELGDSALYFCASSFAGNTIYFGEGSWLTVV.

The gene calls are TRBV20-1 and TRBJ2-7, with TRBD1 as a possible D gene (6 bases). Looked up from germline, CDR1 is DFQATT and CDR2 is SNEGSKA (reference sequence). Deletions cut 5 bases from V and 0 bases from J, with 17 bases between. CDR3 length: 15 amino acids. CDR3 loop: CSAGDRDKGSYEQYF. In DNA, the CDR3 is TGCAGTGCTGGTGACCGGGACAAGGGCTCCTACGAGCAGTACTTC.

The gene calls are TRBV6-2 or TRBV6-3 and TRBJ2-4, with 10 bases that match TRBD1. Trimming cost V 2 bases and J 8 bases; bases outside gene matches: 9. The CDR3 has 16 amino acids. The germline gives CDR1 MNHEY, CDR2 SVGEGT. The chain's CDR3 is CASSYRDRGLRYIQYF. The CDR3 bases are TGTGCCAGCAGTTACAGAGACAGGGGGCTACGGTACATTCAGTACTTC.

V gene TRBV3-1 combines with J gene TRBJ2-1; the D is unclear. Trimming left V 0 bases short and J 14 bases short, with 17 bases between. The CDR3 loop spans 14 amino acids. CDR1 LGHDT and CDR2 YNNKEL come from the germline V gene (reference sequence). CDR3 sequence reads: CASSQDGLHHFKFF. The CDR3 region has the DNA TGTGCCAGCAGCCAAGACGGCCTGCACCATTTTAAGTTCTTC.

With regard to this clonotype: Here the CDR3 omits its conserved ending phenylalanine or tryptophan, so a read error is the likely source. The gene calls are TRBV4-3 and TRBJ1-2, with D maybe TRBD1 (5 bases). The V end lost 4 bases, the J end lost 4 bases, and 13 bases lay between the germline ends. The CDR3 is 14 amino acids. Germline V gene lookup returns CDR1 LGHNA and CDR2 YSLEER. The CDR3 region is CASSPGDAVYGYTV. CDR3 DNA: TGCGCCAGCAGCCCCGGGGACGCAGTCTATGGCTACACCGTC.

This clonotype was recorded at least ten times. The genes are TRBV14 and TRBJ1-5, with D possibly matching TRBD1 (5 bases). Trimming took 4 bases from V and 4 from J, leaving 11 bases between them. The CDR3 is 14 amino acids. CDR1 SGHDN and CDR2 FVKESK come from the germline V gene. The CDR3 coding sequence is TGTGCCAGCAGCCCAATGGGGGGAAATCAGCCCCAGCATTTT. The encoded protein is CASSPMGGNQPQHF.

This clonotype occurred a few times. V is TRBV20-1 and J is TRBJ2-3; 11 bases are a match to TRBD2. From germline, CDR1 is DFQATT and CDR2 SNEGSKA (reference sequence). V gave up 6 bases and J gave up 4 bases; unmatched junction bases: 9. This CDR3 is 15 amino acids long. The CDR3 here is CSAIPSGRIADTQYF. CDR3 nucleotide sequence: TGCAGTGCGATCCCTAGCGGGAGGATCGCAGATACGCAGTATTTT.

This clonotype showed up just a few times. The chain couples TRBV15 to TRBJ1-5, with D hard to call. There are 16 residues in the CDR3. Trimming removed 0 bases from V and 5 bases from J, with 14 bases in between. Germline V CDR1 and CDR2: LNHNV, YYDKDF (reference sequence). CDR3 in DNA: TGTGCCACCAGCAGAGAGCTCCGTGGGTGGGATCAGCCCCAGCATTTT. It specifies CATSRELRGWDQPQHF.

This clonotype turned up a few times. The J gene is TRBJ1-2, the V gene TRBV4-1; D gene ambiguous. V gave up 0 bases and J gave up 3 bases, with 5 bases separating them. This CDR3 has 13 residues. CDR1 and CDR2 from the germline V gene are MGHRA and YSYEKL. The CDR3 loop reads CASSQERHYGYTF. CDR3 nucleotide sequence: TGCGCCAGCAGCCAAGAGAGGCACTATGGCTACACCTTC.

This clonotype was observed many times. As DNA, the CDR3 is TGCGCCAGCAGCTTGTACTCGAATGAGCAGTTCTTC. Its protein product is CASSLYSNEQFF. This sequence joins TRBV5-1 and TRBJ2-1, with D hard to call. This CDR3 spans 12 amino acids. V was clipped by 1 base and J by 7 bases, with 6 bases between them. Germline loops: CDR1 SGHRS, CDR2 YFSETQ.

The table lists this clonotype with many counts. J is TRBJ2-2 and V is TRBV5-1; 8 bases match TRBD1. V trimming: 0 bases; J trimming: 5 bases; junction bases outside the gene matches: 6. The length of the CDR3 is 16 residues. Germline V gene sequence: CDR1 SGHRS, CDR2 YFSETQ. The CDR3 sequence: CASSLAGRGRTGELFF. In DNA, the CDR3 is TGCGCCAGCAGCTTGGCCGGCAGGGGGCGAACCGGGGAGCTGTTTTTT.

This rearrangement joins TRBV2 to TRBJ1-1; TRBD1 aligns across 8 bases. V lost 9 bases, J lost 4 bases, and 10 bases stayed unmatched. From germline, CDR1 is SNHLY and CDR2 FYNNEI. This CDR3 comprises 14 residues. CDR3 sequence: CASSGQARSTEAFF. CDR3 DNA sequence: TGTGCCAGTTCGGGACAGGCCCGGAGCACTGAAGCTTTCTTT. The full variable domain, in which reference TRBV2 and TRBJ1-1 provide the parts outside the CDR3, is EPEVTQTPSHQVTQMGQEVILRCVPISNHLYFYWYRQILGQKVEFLVSFYNNEISEKSEIFDDQFSVERPDGSNFTLKIRSTKLEDSAMYFCASSGQARSTEAFFGQGTRLTVV.

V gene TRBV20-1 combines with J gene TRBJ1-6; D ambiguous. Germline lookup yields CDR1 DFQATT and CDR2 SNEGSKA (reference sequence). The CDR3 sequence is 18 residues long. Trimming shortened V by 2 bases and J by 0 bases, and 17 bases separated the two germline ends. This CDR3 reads CSARTIPPGPSYNSPLHF. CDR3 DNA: TGCAGTGCTAGAACTATACCCCCTGGTCCCTCCTATAATTCACCCCTCCACTTT.

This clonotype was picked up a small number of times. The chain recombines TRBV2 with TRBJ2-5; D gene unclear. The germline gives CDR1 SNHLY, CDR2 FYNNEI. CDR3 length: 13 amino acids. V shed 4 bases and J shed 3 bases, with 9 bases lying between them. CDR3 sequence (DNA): TGTGCCAGCAGTGTCGGGCGGAAAGAGACCCAGTACTTC. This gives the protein CASSVGRKETQYF.

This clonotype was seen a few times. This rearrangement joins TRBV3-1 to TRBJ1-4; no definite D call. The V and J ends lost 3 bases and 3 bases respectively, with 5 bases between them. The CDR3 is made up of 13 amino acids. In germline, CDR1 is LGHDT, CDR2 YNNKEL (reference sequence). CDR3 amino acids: CASSHPSNEKLFF. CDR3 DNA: TGTGCCAGCAGCCACCCATCTAATGAAAAACTGTTTTTT.

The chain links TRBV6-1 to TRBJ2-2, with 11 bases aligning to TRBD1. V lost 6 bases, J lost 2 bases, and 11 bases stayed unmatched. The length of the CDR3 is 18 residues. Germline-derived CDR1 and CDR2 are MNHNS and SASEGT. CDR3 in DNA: TGTGCCAGCAGCCCGCTGGGGACAGGGGGAGGAAACACCGGGGAGCTGTTTTTT. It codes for CASSPLGTGGGNTGELFF.

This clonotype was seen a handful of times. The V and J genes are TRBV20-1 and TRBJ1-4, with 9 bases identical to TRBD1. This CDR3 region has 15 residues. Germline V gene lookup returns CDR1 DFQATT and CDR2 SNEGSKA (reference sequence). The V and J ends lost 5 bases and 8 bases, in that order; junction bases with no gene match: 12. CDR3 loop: CSAYEGDRAREKLFF. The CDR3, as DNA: TGCAGTGCTTACGAGGGGGACAGGGCCAGAGAAAAACTGTTTTTT.

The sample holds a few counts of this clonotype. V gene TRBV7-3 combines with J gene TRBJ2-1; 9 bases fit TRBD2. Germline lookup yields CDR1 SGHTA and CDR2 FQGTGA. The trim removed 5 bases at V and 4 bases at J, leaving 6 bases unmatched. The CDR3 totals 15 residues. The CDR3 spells CASSQRLAAYNEQFF. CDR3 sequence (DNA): TGTGCCAGCAGCCAACGACTAGCGGCTTACAATGAGCAGTTCTTC.

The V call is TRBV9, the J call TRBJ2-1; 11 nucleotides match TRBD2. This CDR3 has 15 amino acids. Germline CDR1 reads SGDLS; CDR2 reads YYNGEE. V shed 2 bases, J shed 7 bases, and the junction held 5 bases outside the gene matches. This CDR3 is CASSVTSGGWNEQFF. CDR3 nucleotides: TGTGCCAGCAGCGTTACTAGCGGGGGTTGGAATGAGCAGTTCTTC.

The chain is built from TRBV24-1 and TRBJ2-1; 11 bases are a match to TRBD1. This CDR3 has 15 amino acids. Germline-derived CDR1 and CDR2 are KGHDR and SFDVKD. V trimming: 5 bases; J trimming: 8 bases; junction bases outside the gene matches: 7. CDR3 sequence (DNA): TGTGCCACCAGTGGCCCGGGACAGGGGGAGGATGAGCAGTTCTTC. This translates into CATSGPGQGEDEQFF.

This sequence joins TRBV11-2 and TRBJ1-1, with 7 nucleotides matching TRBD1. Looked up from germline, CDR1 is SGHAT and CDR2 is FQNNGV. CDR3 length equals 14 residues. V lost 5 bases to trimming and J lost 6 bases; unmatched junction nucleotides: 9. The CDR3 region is CASSPFPGTAEAFF. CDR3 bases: TGTGCCAGCAGCCCCTTCCCCGGGACAGCTGAAGCTTTCTTT.

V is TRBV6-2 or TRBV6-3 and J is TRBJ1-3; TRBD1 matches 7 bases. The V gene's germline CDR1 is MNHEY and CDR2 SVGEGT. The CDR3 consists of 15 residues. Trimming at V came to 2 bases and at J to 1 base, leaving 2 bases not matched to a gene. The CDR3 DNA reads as TGTGCCAGCAGTTACCCGGGACAGTCTGGAAACACCATATATTTT. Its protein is CASSYPGQSGNTIYF.

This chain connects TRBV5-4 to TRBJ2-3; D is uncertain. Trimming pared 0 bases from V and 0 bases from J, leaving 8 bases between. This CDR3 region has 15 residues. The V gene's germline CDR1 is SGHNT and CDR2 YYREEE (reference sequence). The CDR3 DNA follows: TGTGCCAGCAGCTTGGTACAGCGAAGCACAGATACGCAGTATTTT. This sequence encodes CASSLVQRSTDTQYF.

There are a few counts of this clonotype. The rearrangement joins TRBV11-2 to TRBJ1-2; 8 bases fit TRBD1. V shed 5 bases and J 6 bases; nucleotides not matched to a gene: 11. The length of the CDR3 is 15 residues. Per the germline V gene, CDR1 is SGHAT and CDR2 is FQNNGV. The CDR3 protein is CASSRRGTGGHGYTF. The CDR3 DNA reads TGTGCCAGCAGCCGCCGAGGGACAGGTGGGCATGGCTACACCTTC.